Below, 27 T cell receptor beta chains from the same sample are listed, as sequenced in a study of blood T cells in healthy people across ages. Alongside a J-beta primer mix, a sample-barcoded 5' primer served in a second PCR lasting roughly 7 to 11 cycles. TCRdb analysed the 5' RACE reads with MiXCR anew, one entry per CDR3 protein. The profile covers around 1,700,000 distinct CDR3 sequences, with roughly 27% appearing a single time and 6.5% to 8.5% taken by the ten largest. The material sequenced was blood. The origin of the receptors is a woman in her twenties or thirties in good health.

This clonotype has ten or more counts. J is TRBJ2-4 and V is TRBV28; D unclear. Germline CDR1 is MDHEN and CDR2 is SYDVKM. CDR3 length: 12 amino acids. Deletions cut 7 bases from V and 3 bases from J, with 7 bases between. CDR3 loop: CASKTGKNIQYF. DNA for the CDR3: TGTGCCAGCAAAACGGGCAAAAACATTCAGTACTTC. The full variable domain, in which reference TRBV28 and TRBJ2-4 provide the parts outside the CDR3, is DVKVTQSSRYLVKRTGEKVFLECVQDMDHENMFWYRQDPGLGLRLIYFSYDVKMKEKGDIPEGYSVSREKKERFSLILESASTNQTSMYLCASKTGKNIQYFGAGTRLSVL.

The CDR3: CASSYALRGGQPQHF. CDR3 coding DNA: TGTGCCAGCAGTTACGCCCTCAGGGGAGGACAGCCCCAGCATTTT. The rearrangement uses TRBV6-6 and TRBJ1-5, with D perhaps matching TRBD1 (6 bases). The germline V gene has CDR1 MNHNY and CDR2 SVGAGI (reference sequence). This CDR3 comprises 15 residues. Trimming left V 2 bases short and J 7 bases short, with 15 bases between.

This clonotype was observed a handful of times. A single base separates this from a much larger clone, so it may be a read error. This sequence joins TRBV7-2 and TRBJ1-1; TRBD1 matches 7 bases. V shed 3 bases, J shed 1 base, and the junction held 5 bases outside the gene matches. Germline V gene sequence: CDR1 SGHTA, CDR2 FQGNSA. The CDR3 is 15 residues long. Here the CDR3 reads CASSFAGTANTEAFF. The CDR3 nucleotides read TGTGCCAGCAGCTTCGCCGGGACAGCGAACACTGAAGCTTTCTTT.

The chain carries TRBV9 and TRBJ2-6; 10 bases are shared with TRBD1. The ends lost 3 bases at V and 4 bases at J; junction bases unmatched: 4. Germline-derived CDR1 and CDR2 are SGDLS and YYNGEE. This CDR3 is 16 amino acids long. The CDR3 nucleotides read TGTGCCAGCAGCGCCGGGACAGGGGCCGGGGCCAACGTCCTGACTTTC. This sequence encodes CASSAGTGAGANVLTF.

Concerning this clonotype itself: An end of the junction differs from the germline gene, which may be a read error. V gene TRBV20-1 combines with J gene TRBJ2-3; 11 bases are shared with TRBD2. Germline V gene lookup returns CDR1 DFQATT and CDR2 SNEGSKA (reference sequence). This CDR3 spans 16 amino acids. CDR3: CSARVSGGAFTYTQYF. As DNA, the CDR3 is TGCAGTGCTAGAGTTAGCGGGGGGGCATTCACATATACGCAGTATTTT.

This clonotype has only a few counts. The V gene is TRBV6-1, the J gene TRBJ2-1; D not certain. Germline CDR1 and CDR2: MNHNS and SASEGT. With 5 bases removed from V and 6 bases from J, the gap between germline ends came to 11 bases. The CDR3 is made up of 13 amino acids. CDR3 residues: CASSTDRRNEQFF. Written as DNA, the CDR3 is TGTGCCAGCAGTACGGACCGACGCAATGAGCAGTTCTTC.

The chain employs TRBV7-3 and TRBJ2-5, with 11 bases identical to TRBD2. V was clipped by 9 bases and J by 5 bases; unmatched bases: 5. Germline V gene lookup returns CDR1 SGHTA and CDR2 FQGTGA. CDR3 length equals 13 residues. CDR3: CASSGGAAETQYF. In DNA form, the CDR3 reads TGTGCCAGTAGCGGGGGGGCCGCGGAGACCCAGTACTTC.

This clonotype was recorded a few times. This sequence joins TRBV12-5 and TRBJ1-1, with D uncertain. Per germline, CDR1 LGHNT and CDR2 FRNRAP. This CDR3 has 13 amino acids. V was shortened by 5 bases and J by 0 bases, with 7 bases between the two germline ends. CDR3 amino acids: CASGREVNTEAFF. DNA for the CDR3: TGTGCTAGTGGTCGGGAGGTGAACACTGAAGCTTTCTTT. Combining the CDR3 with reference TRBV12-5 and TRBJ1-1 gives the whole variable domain DARVTQTPRHKVTEMGQEVTMRCQPILGHNTVFWYRQTMMQGLELLAYFRNRAPLDDSGMPKDRFSAEMPDATLATLKIQPSEPRDSAVYFCASGREVNTEAFFGQGTRLTVV.

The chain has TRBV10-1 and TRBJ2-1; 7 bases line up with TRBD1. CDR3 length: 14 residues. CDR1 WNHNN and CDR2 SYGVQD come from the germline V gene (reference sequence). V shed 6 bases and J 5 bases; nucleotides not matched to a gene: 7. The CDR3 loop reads CASRGATGNNEQFF. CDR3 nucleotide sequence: TGCGCCAGCAGGGGCGCGACAGGGAACAATGAGCAGTTCTTC.

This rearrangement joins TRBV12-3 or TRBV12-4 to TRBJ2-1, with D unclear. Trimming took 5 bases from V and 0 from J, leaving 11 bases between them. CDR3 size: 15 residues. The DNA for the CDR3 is TGTGCCAGCAGTCTGCACTTAAGCTCCTACAATGAGCAGTTCTTC. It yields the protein CASSLHLSSYNEQFF.

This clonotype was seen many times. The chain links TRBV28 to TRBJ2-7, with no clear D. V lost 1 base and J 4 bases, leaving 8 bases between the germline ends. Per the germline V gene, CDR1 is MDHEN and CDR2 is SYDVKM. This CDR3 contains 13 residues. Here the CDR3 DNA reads TGTGCCAGCAGTTTATTACACAGTTACGAGCAGTACTTC. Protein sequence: CASSLLHSYEQYF.

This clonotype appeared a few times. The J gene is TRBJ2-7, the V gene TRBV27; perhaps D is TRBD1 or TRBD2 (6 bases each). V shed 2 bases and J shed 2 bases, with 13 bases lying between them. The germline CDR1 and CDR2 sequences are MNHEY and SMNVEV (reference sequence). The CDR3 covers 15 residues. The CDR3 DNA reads TGTGCCAGCAGTTTACAGGCCGGGGGCCCCTACGAGCAGTACTTC. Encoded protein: CASSLQAGGPYEQYF.

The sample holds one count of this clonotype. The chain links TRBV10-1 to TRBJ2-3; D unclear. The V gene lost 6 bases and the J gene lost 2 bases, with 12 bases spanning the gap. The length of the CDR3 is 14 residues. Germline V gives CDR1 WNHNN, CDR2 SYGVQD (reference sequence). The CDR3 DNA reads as TGCGCCAGCAGGCGTGGGCAGTTCACAGATACGCAGTATTTT. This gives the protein CASRRGQFTDTQYF.

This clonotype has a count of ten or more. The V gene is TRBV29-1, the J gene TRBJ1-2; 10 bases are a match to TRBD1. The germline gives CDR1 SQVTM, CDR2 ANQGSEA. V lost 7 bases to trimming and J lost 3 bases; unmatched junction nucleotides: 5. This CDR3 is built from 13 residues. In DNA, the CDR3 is TGCAGCGCATCGACAGGGGGCGACTATGGCTACACCTTC. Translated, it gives CSASTGGDYGYTF.

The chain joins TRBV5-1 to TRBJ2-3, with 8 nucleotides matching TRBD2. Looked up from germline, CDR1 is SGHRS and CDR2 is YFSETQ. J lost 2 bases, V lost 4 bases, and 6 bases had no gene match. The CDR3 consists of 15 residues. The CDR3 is CASSPVAGNTDTQYF. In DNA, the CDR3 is TGCGCCAGCAGCCCCGTAGCGGGAAACACAGATACGCAGTATTTT.

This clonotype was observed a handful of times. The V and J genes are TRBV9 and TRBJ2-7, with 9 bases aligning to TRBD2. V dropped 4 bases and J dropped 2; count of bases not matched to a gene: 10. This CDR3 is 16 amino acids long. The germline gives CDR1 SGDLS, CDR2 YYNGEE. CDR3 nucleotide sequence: TGTGCCAGCAGCTCCCACGCGGCTAGCGGGACCTACGAGCAGTACTTC. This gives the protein CASSSHAASGTYEQYF.

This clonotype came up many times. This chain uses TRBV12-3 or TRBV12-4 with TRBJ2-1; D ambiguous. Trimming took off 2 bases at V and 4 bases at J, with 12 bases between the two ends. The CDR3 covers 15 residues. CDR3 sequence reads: CASSLNRAEYNEQFF. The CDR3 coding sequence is TGTGCCAGCAGTTTAAACCGGGCCGAGTACAATGAGCAGTTCTTC.

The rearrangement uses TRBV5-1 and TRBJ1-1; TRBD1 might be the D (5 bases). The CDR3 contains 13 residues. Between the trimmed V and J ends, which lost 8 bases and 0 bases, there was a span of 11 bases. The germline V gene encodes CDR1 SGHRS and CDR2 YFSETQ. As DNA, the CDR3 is TGCGCCAGTAGACAGAATATGAACACTGAAGCTTTCTTT. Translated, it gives CASRQNMNTEAFF.

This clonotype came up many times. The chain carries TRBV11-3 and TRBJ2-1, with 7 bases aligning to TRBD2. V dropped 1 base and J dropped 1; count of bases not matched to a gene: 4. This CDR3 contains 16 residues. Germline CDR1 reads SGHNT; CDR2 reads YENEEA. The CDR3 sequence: CASSLGGGASYNEQFF. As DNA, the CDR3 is TGTGCCAGCAGCTTAGGGGGAGGGGCGTCCTACAATGAGCAGTTCTTC.

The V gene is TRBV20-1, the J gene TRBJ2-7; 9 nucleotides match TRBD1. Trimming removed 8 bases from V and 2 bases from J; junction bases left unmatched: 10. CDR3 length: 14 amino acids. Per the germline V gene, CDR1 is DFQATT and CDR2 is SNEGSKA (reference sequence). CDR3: CSTGGGQGPYEQYF. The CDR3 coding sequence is TGCAGTACCGGCGGGGGACAGGGTCCCTACGAGCAGTACTTC.

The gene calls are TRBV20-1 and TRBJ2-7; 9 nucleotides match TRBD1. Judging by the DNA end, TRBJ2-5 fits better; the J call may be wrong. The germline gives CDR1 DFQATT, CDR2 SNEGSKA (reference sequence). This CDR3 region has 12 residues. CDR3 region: CSAGQGTKTQYF. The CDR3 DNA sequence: TGCAGTGCCGGACAGGGGACTAAGACCCAGTACTTC.

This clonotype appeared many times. The chain's CDR3 is CASSLGLETQYF. CDR3 sequence (DNA): TGTGCCAGCAGTTTGGGGTTAGAGACCCAGTACTTC. The chain links TRBV12-3 or TRBV12-4 to TRBJ2-5, with D unclear. Trimming removed 3 bases from V and 4 bases from J, with 6 bases in between. CDR3 size: 12 residues.

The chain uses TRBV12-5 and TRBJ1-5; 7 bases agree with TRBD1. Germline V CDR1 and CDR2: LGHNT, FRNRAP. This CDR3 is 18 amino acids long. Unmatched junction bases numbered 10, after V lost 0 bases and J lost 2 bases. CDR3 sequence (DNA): TGTGCTAGTGGTTTGGTAGGATCGGGGACAGCAGGCAATCAGCCCCAGCATTTT. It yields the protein CASGLVGSGTAGNQPQHF.

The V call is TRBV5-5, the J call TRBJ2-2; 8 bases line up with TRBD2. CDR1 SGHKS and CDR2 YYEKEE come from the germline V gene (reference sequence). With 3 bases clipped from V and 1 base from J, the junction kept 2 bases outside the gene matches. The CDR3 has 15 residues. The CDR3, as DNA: TGTGCCAGCAGCTCACTAGCGGAGAACACCGGGGAGCTGTTTTTT. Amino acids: CASSSLAENTGELFF. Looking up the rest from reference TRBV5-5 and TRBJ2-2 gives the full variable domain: DAGVTQSPTHLIKTRGQQVTLRCSPISGHKSVSWYQQVLGQGPQFIFQYYEKEERGRGNFPDRFSARQFPNYSSELNVNALLLGDSALYLCASSSLAENTGELFFGEGSRLTVL.

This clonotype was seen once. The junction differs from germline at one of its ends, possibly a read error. The CDR3 DNA follows: TGTGCCAACAGCCCCCCGGCTAGCGGGAGTCCCCCACAAGATTTGGCCGCAGATACGCAGTATTTT. Translating gives CANSPPASGSPPQDLAADTQYF. The chain recombines TRBV11-1 with TRBJ2-3; 10 nucleotides line up with TRBD2. The CDR3 loop spans 22 amino acids. The V gene's germline CDR1 is SGHAT and CDR2 FQDESV (reference sequence).

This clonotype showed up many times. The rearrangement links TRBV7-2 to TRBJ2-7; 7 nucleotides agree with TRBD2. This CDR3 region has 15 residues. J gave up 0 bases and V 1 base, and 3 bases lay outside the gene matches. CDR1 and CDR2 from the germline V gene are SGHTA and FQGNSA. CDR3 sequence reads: CASSLDGGGSYEQYF. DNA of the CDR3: TGTGCCAGCAGCTTAGACGGCGGGGGCTCCTACGAGCAGTACTTC.

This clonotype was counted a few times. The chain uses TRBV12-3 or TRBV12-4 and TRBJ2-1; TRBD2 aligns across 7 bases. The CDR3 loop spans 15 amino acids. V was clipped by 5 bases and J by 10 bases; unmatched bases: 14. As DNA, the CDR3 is TGTGCCAGCAGTCCATCGGGGCGGGAGAGTTACGAGCAGTTCTTC. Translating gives CASSPSGRESYEQFF.